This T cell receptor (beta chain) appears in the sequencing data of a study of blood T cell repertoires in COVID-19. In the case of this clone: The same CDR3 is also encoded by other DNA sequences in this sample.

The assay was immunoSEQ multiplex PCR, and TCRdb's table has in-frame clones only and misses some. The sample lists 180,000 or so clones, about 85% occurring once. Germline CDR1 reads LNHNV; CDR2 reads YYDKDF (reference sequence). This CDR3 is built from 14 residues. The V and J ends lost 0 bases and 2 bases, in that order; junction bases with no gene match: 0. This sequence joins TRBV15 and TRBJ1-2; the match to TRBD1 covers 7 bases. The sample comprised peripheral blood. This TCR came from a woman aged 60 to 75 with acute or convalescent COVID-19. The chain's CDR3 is CATSRDRGNYGYTF. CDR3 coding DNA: TGTGCCACCAGCAGAGACAGGGGGAACTATGGCTACACCTTC.